This TCR beta chain was obtained from a study of response to subunit inactivated influenza vaccine. Whole-study results and caveats: The authors proposed limited new T cell recruitment per seasonal influenza vaccination.

MiXCR, applied by TCRdb to the RT-PCR reads, yields one record per CDR3 protein. The repertoire consists of roughly 570,000 distinct CDR3 sequences, with 11% to 15% occurring once and the leading ten covering approximately 12%. This CDR3 region has 15 residues. Germline V gene data show CDR1 as MNHEY and CDR2 as SVGAGI. Trimming removed 2 bases at V and 7 bases at J, with 12 bases between. This clonotype was seen ten or more times. Its cognate antigen is unknown. The sample consisted of PBMCs from blood, taken 11 to 12 days after vaccination. The TCR comes from a middle-aged man who received an inactivated influenza vaccine. The chain has TRBV6-5 and TRBJ1-6; D is uncertain. As DNA, the CDR3 is TGTGCCAGCAGTTACGACGACGGCTGGAATTCACCCCTCCACTTT. It encodes CASSYDDGWNSPLHF.